The 8 T cell receptor beta chains below were found in one sample sequenced in a study of OX40 agonist ivuxolimab in advanced cancers. Clones were read by immunoSEQ multiplex PCR, and TCRdb kept only the in-frame ones, dropping some. The sample has some 66,000 clones, roughly 87% seen once. This specimen consisted of CD4+ or CD8+ T cells sorted from blood, obtained in a trial of the OX40 agonist ivuxolimab. These receptors came from an adult with an advanced solid tumor such as melanoma, head and neck, liver or kidney cancer.

The chain recombines TRBV7-2 with TRBJ1-4, with D possibly TRBD1 on 5 matching bases. The CDR3 has 15 residues. V was clipped by 6 bases and J by 4 bases, with 15 bases between them. Germline V lookup: CDR1 SGHTA, CDR2 FQGNSA. CDR3 nucleotide sequence: TGTGCCAGCAGGCTTACCGGGACCTATAATGAAAAACTGTTTTTT. Translating gives CASRLTGTYNEKLFF.

The CDR3 sequence: CASSPSPGLYEQYF. The CDR3 nucleotides read TGTGCCAGCAGCCCGAGCCCAGGTTTGTACGAGCAGTACTTC. The chain uses TRBV7-9 and TRBJ2-7; no definite D call. Germline V lookup: CDR1 SEHNR, CDR2 FQNEAQ (reference sequence). V was clipped by 5 bases and J by 4 bases, with 15 bases between them. This CDR3 region has 14 residues.

The V call is TRBV13, the J call TRBJ2-7; maybe TRBD1 (6 bases). CDR3 length: 12 residues. CDR1 is PRHDT and CDR2 is FYEKMQ in the germline V gene (reference sequence). V gave up 5 bases and J gave up 6 bases, with 11 bases separating them. The CDR3 loop reads CASSHRVGEQYF. The DNA of the CDR3 is TGTGCCAGCAGCCACAGGGTGGGCGAGCAGTACTTC.

This rearrangement joins TRBV19 to TRBJ1-5, with D possibly matching TRBD1 (5 bases). Germline CDR1 LNHDA, CDR2 SQIVND (reference sequence). CDR3 size: 18 residues. Trimming took off 6 bases at V and 1 base at J, with 22 bases between the two ends. The CDR3: CASSLEDNTLGSNQPQHF. As DNA, the CDR3 is TGTGCCAGTAGCCTAGAGGACAACACCCTGGGGAGCAATCAGCCCCAGCATTTT.

The gene calls are TRBV18 and TRBJ1-4, with unresolved D. Trimming cost V 8 bases and J 0 bases, with 13 bases left between them. The CDR3 is 15 amino acids. The germline V gene has CDR1 KGHSH and CDR2 LQKENI. CDR3 bases: TGTGCCAGCCGTGAGCAGGTTGCAACTAATGAAAAACTGTTTTTT. Encoded protein: CASREQVATNEKLFF.

The V call is TRBV7-9, the J call TRBJ2-7; D is perhaps TRBD1 or TRBD2 (7 bases each). The germline V gene has CDR1 SEHNR and CDR2 FQNEAQ (reference sequence). The CDR3 spans 15 residues. Trimming shortened V by 5 bases and J by 5 bases, and 19 bases separated the two germline ends. The CDR3 DNA reads as TGTGCCAGCAGCCCTAGGGGAGGGACAGTCAACGAGCAGTACTTC. It is translated as CASSPRGGTVNEQYF.

The rearrangement links TRBV7-9 to TRBJ1-2, with D unclear. This CDR3 is 15 amino acids long. Germline lookup yields CDR1 SEHNR and CDR2 FQNEAQ (reference sequence). The V and J ends lost 6 bases and 4 bases respectively, with 18 bases between them. CDR3 sequence (DNA): TGTGCCAGCAGAGGGCCGGGATCTAATACCTATGGCTACACCTTC. It yields the protein CASRGPGSNTYGYTF.

This chain connects TRBV30 to TRBJ1-2, with D unclear. This CDR3 has 15 residues. Germline-derived CDR1 and CDR2 are GTSNPN and SVGIG (reference sequence). Trimming took off 0 bases at V and 3 bases at J, with 14 bases between the two ends. CDR3 sequence (DNA): TGTGCCTGGAGTGTAATGGTCAGGTCCTACTATGGCTACACCTTC. Residues: CAWSVMVRSYYGYTF.